This entry lists 16 T cell receptor beta chains sequenced from one sample in a study of neoadjuvant anti-PD-1 for oral cavity cancer. As for time point: after neoadjuvant nivolumab, at surgical resection. The method was immunoSEQ multiplex PCR; TCRdb's version includes in-frame clones alone and lacks a portion of them. The table has approximately 15,000 clones, roughly 41% seen once. Sequencing used tumor tissue, obtained after nivolumab (anti-PD-1) treatment. These TCRs come from a person between 40 and 80 years old with oral cavity squamous cell carcinoma.

The chain links TRBV11-3 to TRBJ1-1, with D uncertain. The V gene's germline CDR1 is SGHNT and CDR2 YENEEA. The CDR3 is made up of 14 amino acids. Trimming took 1 base from V and 4 from J, leaving 10 bases between them. CDR3 DNA: TGTGCCAGCAGCTTAGGGCGGGGAGCCACTGAAGCTTTCTTT. This codes for CASSLGRGATEAFF. Together with reference TRBV11-3 and TRBJ1-1, the CDR3 gives the full variable domain: EAGVVQSPRYKIIEKKQPVAFWCNPISGHNTLYWYLQNLGQGPELLIRYENEEAVDDSQLPKDRFSAERLKGVDSTLKIQPAELGDSAVYLCASSLGRGATEAFFGQGTRLTVV.

This clone was picked up a small number of times. The J gene is TRBJ1-4, the V gene TRBV4-1, with 7 bases aligning to TRBD1. This CDR3 region has 16 residues. In germline, CDR1 is MGHRA, CDR2 YSYEKL. The junction had 8 bases not matched to a gene; V was cut back by 0 bases and J by 7 bases. CDR3 DNA: TGCGCCAGCAGCCAAGATTTTGCGTCAGGGGGTGAAAAACTGTTTTTT. This translates into CASSQDFASGGEKLFF.

The chain has TRBV9 and TRBJ2-1, with a possible D match to TRBD1 (6 bases). The V end was cut by 2 bases, the J end by 10 bases, with 16 bases between. Germline assignment: CDR1 SGDLS and CDR2 YYNGEE. The CDR3 has 14 amino acids. CDR3 DNA: TGTGCCAGCAGCGTTGGAGACAGGTCGCGCGAGCAGTTCTTC. Its protein product is CASSVGDRSREQFF.

The chain uses TRBV7-9 and TRBJ2-2, with D possibly being TRBD1 (6 bases). Trimming left V 3 bases short and J 3 bases short, with 11 bases between. The CDR3 sequence is 15 residues long. Germline assignment: CDR1 SEHNR and CDR2 FQNEAQ (reference sequence). The DNA for the CDR3 is TGTGCCAGCAGCTTGGGGGCTCCGGACACCGGGGAGCTGTTTTTT. Amino acids: CASSLGAPDTGELFF.

This chain uses TRBV5-6 with TRBJ1-3, with 8 bases aligning to TRBD1. The CDR3 is made up of 15 amino acids. Germline V CDR1 and CDR2: SGHDT, YYEEEE. V gave up 4 bases and J gave up 3 bases; unmatched junction bases: 6. The CDR3 spells CASSRDRSLGNTIYF. In nucleotides, the CDR3 is TGTGCCAGCAGCCGGGACAGGTCCCTTGGAAACACCATATATTTT.

This clone was counted between two and nine times. V usage is TRBV7-2 and J usage is TRBJ2-7, with no clear D. The CDR3 covers 12 residues. The germline V gene has CDR1 SGHTA and CDR2 FQGNSA. Trimming removed 1 base from V and 3 bases from J, with 4 bases in between. Here the CDR3 DNA reads TGTGCCAGCAGCTTAGTTTTCTACGAGCAGTACTTC. Translated: CASSLVFYEQYF.

This clone occurred a few times. This rearrangement joins TRBV20-1 to TRBJ1-2; possible D gene TRBD1, 6 bases. Germline assignment: CDR1 DFQATT and CDR2 SNEGSKA (reference sequence). V lost 6 bases to trimming and J lost 4 bases, with 9 bases between them. The CDR3 has 11 residues. CDR3 residues: CSAATGYGYTF. CDR3 bases: TGCAGTGCCGCGACAGGCTATGGCTACACCTTC.

This clone was counted a few times. The rearrangement links TRBV5-1 to TRBJ1-2, with 7 bases matching TRBD1. With V trimmed by 3 bases and J by 4 bases, 6 bases remained unmatched. CDR1 and CDR2 from the germline V gene are SGHRS and YFSETQ. This CDR3 contains 14 residues. CDR3 protein: CASSSTGAGYGYTF. CDR3 DNA sequence: TGCGCCAGCAGCTCAACAGGGGCGGGCTATGGCTACACCTTC.

The chain couples TRBV7-2 to TRBJ1-6; D uncertain. Trimming cost V 2 bases and J 5 bases, with 7 bases left between them. Germline CDR1 SGHTA, CDR2 FQGNSA. This CDR3 contains 14 residues. CDR3 amino acids: CASSLLQDNSPLHF. CDR3 coding DNA: TGTGCCAGCAGCTTATTGCAGGATAATTCACCCCTCCACTTT.

In this sample, this clone is large. The chain has TRBV7-9 and TRBJ1-3; 10 nucleotides match TRBD1. J was trimmed by 0 bases and V by 6 bases; bases with no gene match: 5. Germline V gene sequence: CDR1 SEHNR, CDR2 FQNEAQ (reference sequence). The CDR3 is made up of 16 amino acids. The CDR3 loop reads CASSSRDRGSGNTIYF. CDR3 DNA: TGTGCCAGCAGTTCCCGGGACAGGGGCTCTGGAAACACCATATATTTT.

The table lists this clone with many counts. The rearrangement links TRBV2 to TRBJ2-3, with 10 bases aligning to TRBD1. Germline CDR1 SNHLY, CDR2 FYNNEI. The length of the CDR3 is 15 residues. The trim removed 6 bases at V and 3 bases at J, leaving 6 bases unmatched. DNA of the CDR3: TGTGCCAGCAGAAAGACAGGGGGCAGGACAGATACGCAGTATTTT. Translated, it gives CASRKTGGRTDTQYF.

This chain connects TRBV6-5 to TRBJ1-5; D might be TRBD1 (5 bases). V was pared by 0 bases and J by 5 bases, with 8 bases between. Per germline, CDR1 MNHEY and CDR2 SVGAGI. The CDR3 spans 14 residues. The CDR3 DNA follows: TGTGCCAGCAGTTACTCGAAGGGGTATCAGCCCCAGCATTTT. Translated, it gives CASSYSKGYQPQHF.

This chain uses TRBV5-6 with TRBJ2-1; TRBD1 is a possible D gene (6 bases). In germline, CDR1 is SGHDT, CDR2 YYEEEE. V lost 4 bases, J lost 1 base, and 12 bases lay in between. This CDR3 contains 15 residues. CDR3 bases: TGTGCCAGCAGCATACAGGGTGGGTCCTACAATGAGCAGTTCTTC. Its protein product is CASSIQGGSYNEQFF. Using reference TRBV5-6 and TRBJ2-1 for the parts outside the CDR3, the full variable domain is DAGVTQSPTHLIKTRGQQVTLRCSPKSGHDTVSWYQQALGQGPQFIFQYYEEEERQRGNFPDRFSGHQFPNYSSELNVNALLLGDSALYLCASSIQGGSYNEQFFGPGTRLTVL.

The J gene is TRBJ2-6, the V gene TRBV2; D remains ambiguous. The CDR3 extends over 13 amino acids. Trimming pared 4 bases from V and 2 bases from J, leaving 3 bases between. CDR1 SNHLY and CDR2 FYNNEI come from the germline V gene. The CDR3 bases are TGTGCCAGCAGTGTAACTGGGGCCAACGTCCTGACTTTC. Protein: CASSVTGANVLTF.

This clone was observed a handful of times. The chain recombines TRBV30 with TRBJ1-5; TRBD1 aligns across 10 bases. The CDR3 is 16 amino acids. The germline V gene encodes CDR1 GTSNPN and CDR2 SVGIG (reference sequence). The V and J ends lost 2 bases and 6 bases, in that order; junction bases with no gene match: 10. This chain's CDR3 is CAWSTLGQGDRQPQHF. The CDR3, as DNA: TGTGCCTGGAGTACCCTTGGACAGGGGGATCGTCAGCCCCAGCATTTT.

This clone showed up just a few times. The chain is built from TRBV5-1 and TRBJ1-4, with D uncertain. The CDR3 is 15 amino acids. CDR1 is SGHRS, CDR2 YFSETQ, per germline. V was clipped by 0 bases and J by 5 bases, with 11 bases between them. DNA of the CDR3: TGCGCCAGCAGCTTGGATGCCGGGCGCAATGAAAAACTGTTTTTT. Translation: CASSLDAGRNEKLFF.